Below, 26 T cell receptor beta chains from the same sample are listed, as sequenced in a study of PD-1 blockade in mismatch repair-deficient tumors (dated by TCRdb to the late 2010s). Preparation of the library involved the immunoSEQ multiplex PCR assay. TCRdb's version of the immuneACCESS table is confined to in-frame rearrangements and falls short of the full clone set. An unresolved V gene accounts for under half of the shortfall where checked; the remainder is of unknown origin. This sample holds roughly 13,000 clones; around 80% were observed only once. The ten largest clones add up to approximately 20% of the sample. Their target antigens are unknown. In the paper's terms, the time point label means: approximately ten-day in vitro stimulation with candidate neoantigen peptide 4. Material: cells cultured in vitro, obtained from a patient treated with pembrolizumab. All receptors come from an adult with mismatch repair-deficient cancer.

The rearrangement joins TRBV29-1 to TRBJ2-5, with TRBD1 as a possible D gene (6 bases). Germline V gene sequence: CDR1 SQVTM, CDR2 ANQGSEA. The CDR3 covers 14 residues. Between the trimmed V and J ends, which lost 0 bases and 2 bases, there was a span of 10 bases. The CDR3 spells CSVEEGAGQETQYF. As DNA, the CDR3 is TGCAGCGTTGAAGAGGGGGCAGGGCAAGAGACCCAGTACTTC.

The chain is built from TRBV7-9 and TRBJ2-3; TRBD2 might be the D (7 bases). V lost 1 base and J lost 7, with 15 bases in between. The germline V gene has CDR1 SEHNR and CDR2 FQNEAQ (reference sequence). The CDR3 totals 15 residues. The CDR3 nucleotides are TGTGCCAGCAGCTTAGTCAGGGGAGGGCCAAATACGCAGTATTTT. Translating it yields CASSLVRGGPNTQYF.

A single count supports this clone. The chain combines TRBV2 with TRBJ2-6; D remains unclear. CDR1 and CDR2 from the germline V gene are SNHLY and FYNNEI. Trimming left V 7 bases short and J 1 base short, with 8 bases between. The CDR3 covers 14 residues. The CDR3 here is CASNLLSGANVLTF. CDR3 DNA sequence: TGTGCCAGCAACCTACTTTCTGGGGCCAACGTCCTGACTTTC. The complete variable domain, with remaining parts taken from reference TRBV2 and TRBJ2-6, reads EPEVTQTPSHQVTQMGQEVILRCVPISNHLYFYWYRQILGQKVEFLVSFYNNEISEKSEIFDDQFSVERPDGSNFTLKIRSTKLEDSAMYFCASNLLSGANVLTFGAGSRLTVL.

The genes are TRBV5-6 and TRBJ2-7; D not certain. Germline V gene lookup returns CDR1 SGHDT and CDR2 YYEEEE. The length of the CDR3 is 15 residues. The germline V and J ends were trimmed by 2 bases and 0 bases, with 12 bases remaining between them. The DNA for the CDR3 is TGTGCCAGCAGCTTCCTTGGCGGCGGCTCCTACGAGCAGTACTTC. This encodes CASSFLGGGSYEQYF.

The chain combines TRBV2 with TRBJ1-5, with 7 bases matching TRBD1. Germline trimming cut 4 bases from V and 0 bases from J; bases unmatched to any gene: 3. The germline gives CDR1 SNHLY, CDR2 FYNNEI. This CDR3 contains 15 residues. The CDR3 protein is CASSGDRHSNQPQHF. In nucleotides, the CDR3 is TGTGCCAGCAGTGGGGACAGACATAGCAATCAGCCCCAGCATTTT.

The V and J genes are TRBV7-9 and TRBJ1-1, with a weak D call TRBD1 (6 bases). V gave up 1 base and J gave up 10 bases, with 13 bases separating them. Germline V CDR1 and CDR2: SEHNR, FQNEAQ (reference sequence). The CDR3 contains 13 residues. CDR3 nucleotides: TGTGCCAGCAGCTTAGACTGGGGGGCGGCAGCTTTCTTT. This sequence encodes CASSLDWGAAAFF.

As regards this clone: The sample contains more than one DNA sequence encoding this CDR3. J is TRBJ2-1 and V is TRBV4-1, with TRBD2 identical over 7 bases. The CDR3 has 17 residues. Germline V lookup: CDR1 MGHRA, CDR2 YSYEKL. The V gene end was trimmed by 4 bases and the J gene end by 0 bases; junction bases not matched to a gene: 9. This CDR3 is CASSRGTGGGSYNEQFF. As DNA, the CDR3 is TGCGCCAGCAGCCGGGGGACGGGGGGTGGCTCCTACAATGAGCAGTTCTTC.

This chain uses TRBV19 with TRBJ2-7, with TRBD1 matching over 9 bases. V shed 3 bases, J shed 6 bases, and the junction held 6 bases outside the gene matches. The CDR3 extends over 14 amino acids. The V gene's germline CDR1 is LNHDA and CDR2 SQIVND (reference sequence). The CDR3 DNA sequence: TGTGCCAGTAGTATTTGGGACAGGGTCGGCGAGCAGTACTTC. It encodes CASSIWDRVGEQYF.

The rearrangement uses TRBV5-1 and TRBJ2-3; 7 nucleotides match TRBD2. Germline values: CDR1 SGHRS, CDR2 YFSETQ. The CDR3 contains 14 residues. Germline trimming cut 3 bases from V and 2 bases from J; bases unmatched to any gene: 3. The CDR3, as DNA: TGCGCCAGCAGCTCGCTAGCGGACACAGATACGCAGTATTTT. Amino acids: CASSSLADTDTQYF.

The CDR3 spells CASSPTNLIYGYTF. CDR3 sequence (DNA): TGTGCCAGCAGCCCCACTAACCTCATATATGGCTACACCTTC. V and J are TRBV28 and TRBJ1-2; D not certain. CDR1 is MDHEN, CDR2 SYDVKM, per germline. Deletions cut 6 bases from V and 5 bases from J, with 16 bases between. The CDR3 is 14 residues long.

This clone was seen once. This rearrangement joins TRBV7-9 to TRBJ2-1; 12 bases match TRBD2. The CDR3 loop spans 16 amino acids. Germline V lookup: CDR1 SEHNR, CDR2 FQNEAQ (reference sequence). V trimming: 5 bases; J trimming: 3 bases; junction bases outside the gene matches: 5. The CDR3 sequence: CASSRTSGEVYNEQFF. CDR3 in DNA: TGTGCCAGCAGCCGGACTAGCGGGGAGGTCTACAATGAGCAGTTCTTC.

The V and J genes are TRBV5-1 and TRBJ1-2; 7 bases match TRBD1. CDR1 SGHRS and CDR2 YFSETQ come from the germline V gene. V gave up 4 bases and J gave up 5 bases; unmatched junction bases: 5. CDR3 length: 13 amino acids. The DNA of the CDR3 is TGCGCCAGCAGCCAGGGGACAGAGTATGGCTACACCTTC. Protein: CASSQGTEYGYTF.

The V call is TRBV25-1, the J call TRBJ2-4; D is unclear. The CDR3 spans 14 residues. CDR1 is MGHDK and CDR2 is SYGVNS in the germline V gene. Trimming shortened V by 2 bases and J by 1 base, and 6 bases separated the two germline ends. The CDR3 loop reads CASSEAGAKNIQYF. The CDR3 coding sequence is TGTGCCAGCAGTGAAGCCGGGGCCAAAAACATTCAGTACTTC. Looking up the rest from reference TRBV25-1 and TRBJ2-4 gives the full variable domain: EADIYQTPRYLVIGTGKKITLECSQTMGHDKMYWYQQDPGMELHLIHYSYGVNSTEKGDLSSESTVSRIRTEHFPLTLESARPSHTSQYLCASSEAGAKNIQYFGAGTRLSVL.

The chain joins TRBV7-2 to TRBJ2-7; D is tentatively TRBD1 or TRBD2 (5 bases each). The CDR3 runs 15 residues. CDR1 and CDR2 from the germline V gene are SGHTA and FQGNSA. Trimming cost V 2 bases and J 2 bases, with 13 bases left between them. This CDR3 reads CASSLRGGPTYEQYF. The CDR3, as DNA: TGTGCCAGCAGCTTACGGGGCGGGCCGACCTACGAGCAGTACTTC. The variable domain in full, completed from reference TRBV7-2 and TRBJ2-7, reads GAGVSQSPSNKVTEKGKDVELRCDPISGHTALYWYRQSLGQGLEFLIYFQGNSAPDKSGLPSDRFSAERTGGSVSTLTIQRTQQEDSAVYLCASSLRGGPTYEQYFGPGTRLTVT.

The chain employs TRBV4-1 and TRBJ2-7; TRBD2 aligns across 12 bases. The V gene end was trimmed by 5 bases and the J gene end by 1 base; junction bases not matched to a gene: 6. Per germline, CDR1 MGHRA and CDR2 YSYEKL. The CDR3 runs 16 residues. CDR3 nucleotide sequence: TGCGCCAGCAGCGTTTCAGGGACTAGCGGGTCCTACGAGCAGTACTTC. This gives the protein CASSVSGTSGSYEQYF.

There are a few counts of this clone. The chain recombines TRBV4-1 with TRBJ2-7; D ambiguous. The V gene lost 1 base and the J gene lost 5 bases, with 3 bases spanning the gap. The germline V gene has CDR1 MGHRA and CDR2 YSYEKL. The CDR3 has 11 amino acids. The CDR3 nucleotides read TGCGCCAGCAGCCAAGGGGACGAGCAGTACTTC. It is translated as CASSQGDEQYF.

The chain carries TRBV2 and TRBJ2-7; TRBD1 or TRBD2 may be the D gene (7 bases each). The CDR3 length is 15 residues. The V gene lost 6 bases and the J gene lost 2 bases, with 17 bases spanning the gap. Germline V gene sequence: CDR1 SNHLY, CDR2 FYNNEI. CDR3 sequence reads: CASRGGDRDTYEQYF. The CDR3 nucleotides are TGTGCCAGCAGGGGAGGGGACAGAGACACCTACGAGCAGTACTTC. The variable domain in full, with the rest retrieved from reference TRBV2 and TRBJ2-7, is EPEVTQTPSHQVTQMGQEVILRCVPISNHLYFYWYRQILGQKVEFLVSFYNNEISEKSEIFDDQFSVERPDGSNFTLKIRSTKLEDSAMYFCASRGGDRDTYEQYFGPGTRLTVT.

This clone was counted a single time. This chain links TRBV10-3 with TRBJ2-3, with a possible D match to TRBD2 (5 bases). Germline CDR1 and CDR2: ENHRY and SYGVKD. V dropped 3 bases and J dropped 2 bases, with 9 bases sitting between them. The CDR3 extends over 14 amino acids. The CDR3 nucleotides are TGTGCCATCAGTGACAGCGGACTCACAGATACGCAGTATTTT. Residues: CAISDSGLTDTQYF.

V is TRBV1 and J is TRBJ2-3; the table's D call TRBD2 went unverified against the DNA. TRBV1 is deemed a pseudogene. The CDR3 loop spans 17 amino acids. The CDR3 coding sequence is TGCACCAGCAGCCTTACGACTAGCGGGAGGGGGTCAGATACGCAGTATTTT. This gives the protein CTSSLTTSGRGSDTQYF.

The chain carries TRBV2 and TRBJ1-1; D unresolved. Germline V gene lookup returns CDR1 SNHLY and CDR2 FYNNEI. The CDR3 length is 16 residues. V lost 8 bases, J lost 5 bases, and 24 bases lay in between. CDR3 DNA sequence: TGTGCCAGCGGCCAGACCTATTTCCTTCGAGGGACTGAAGCTTTCTTT. Translating gives CASGQTYFLRGTEAFF.

The chain links TRBV2 to TRBJ2-7, with D perhaps TRBD1 or TRBD2 (5 bases each). This CDR3 has 13 residues. Germline V gene data show CDR1 as SNHLY and CDR2 as FYNNEI. Trimming cost V 7 bases and J 3 bases, with 13 bases left between them. This CDR3 reads CASKRDVNYEQYF. Written as DNA, the CDR3 is TGTGCCAGCAAACGGGACGTAAACTACGAGCAGTACTTC.

The gene calls are TRBV7-3 and TRBJ2-5; 7 nucleotides agree with TRBD2. Germline CDR1 is SGHTA and CDR2 is FQGTGA. Losses at the gene ends were 3 bases for V and 0 bases for J; bases not matched to a gene: 1. The CDR3 has 14 amino acids. The CDR3 spells CASSFSGYQETQYF. CDR3 sequence (DNA): TGTGCCAGCAGCTTTAGCGGGTACCAAGAGACCCAGTACTTC. Looking up the rest from reference TRBV7-3 and TRBJ2-5 gives the full variable domain: GAGVSQTPSNKVTEKGKYVELRCDPISGHTALYWYRQSLGQGPEFLIYFQGTGAADDSGLPNDRFFAVRPEGSVSTLKIQRTERGDSAVYLCASSFSGYQETQYFGPGTRLLVL.

The chain recombines TRBV28 with TRBJ2-5; 7 bases map to TRBD2. The V segment lost 7 bases and the J segment 1 base; nucleotides outside the gene matches: 6. Per the germline V gene, CDR1 is MDHEN and CDR2 is SYDVKM. The CDR3 contains 14 residues. The CDR3 region has the DNA TGTGCCAGCACCCAGGGACTACTCCAAGAGACCCAGTACTTC. Protein sequence: CASTQGLLQETQYF.

The J gene is TRBJ2-3, the V gene TRBV28; D uncertain. Trimming left V 2 bases short and J 3 bases short, with 9 bases between. This CDR3 is 14 amino acids long. Looked up from germline, CDR1 is MDHEN and CDR2 is SYDVKM. CDR3 sequence reads: CASSLPAGTDTQYF. The CDR3 region has the DNA TGTGCCAGCAGTTTACCCGCCGGGACAGATACGCAGTATTTT.

The chain links TRBV9 to TRBJ2-3, with D uncertain. Germline V gene sequence: CDR1 SGDLS, CDR2 YYNGEE. This CDR3 spans 13 amino acids. The ends were cut back, 0 bases at V and 4 bases at J, with 6 bases in the middle. The CDR3 nucleotides read TGTGCCAGCAGCGTAGCATCGCCAGATACGCAGTATTTT. Translated: CASSVASPDTQYF.

The chain combines TRBV13 with TRBJ2-7; 8 nucleotides agree with TRBD2. The CDR3 sequence is 15 residues long. Germline assignment: CDR1 PRHDT and CDR2 FYEKMQ (reference sequence). V lost 3 bases and J lost 1; bases outside the gene matches: 5. The CDR3 DNA reads as TGTGCCAGCAGCTTTGGAACGGGAGGGTCCTACGAGCAGTACTTC. It is translated as CASSFGTGGSYEQYF.